This T cell receptor beta chain was found in a study of blood T cell repertoires in COVID-19. Germline loops: CDR1 MGHRA, CDR2 YSYEKL. CDR3 size: 13 residues. V shed 0 bases and J shed 7 bases, with 7 bases lying between them. Using immunoSEQ multiplex PCR, the repertoire was profiled, and TCRdb retains in-frame clones only, with some absent. Among roughly 290,000 clones, 70% to 90% were seen once, and the ten largest hold roughly an eighth. The material sequenced was peripheral blood. The chain joins TRBV4-1 to TRBJ1-5, with D hard to call. The TCR originated in a woman between 55 and 75 years old with acute or convalescent COVID-19. The CDR3 sequence is CASSQEGRQPQHF. The CDR3 nucleotides read TGCGCCAGCAGCCAAGAGGGCAGACAGCCCCAGCATTTT.